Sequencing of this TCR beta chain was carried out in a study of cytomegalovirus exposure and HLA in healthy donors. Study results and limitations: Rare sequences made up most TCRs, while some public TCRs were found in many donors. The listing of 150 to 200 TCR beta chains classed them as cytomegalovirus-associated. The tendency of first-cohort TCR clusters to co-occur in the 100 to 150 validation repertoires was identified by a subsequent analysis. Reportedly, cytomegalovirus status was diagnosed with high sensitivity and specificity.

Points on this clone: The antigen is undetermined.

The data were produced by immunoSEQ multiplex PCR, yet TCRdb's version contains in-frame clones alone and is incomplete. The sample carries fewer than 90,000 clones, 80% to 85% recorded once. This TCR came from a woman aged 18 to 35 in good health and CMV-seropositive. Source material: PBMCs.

CDR3: CASSQDRQAYNSPLHF. CDR3 DNA: TGTGCCAGCAGCCAAGATAGACAGGCCTATAATTCACCCCTCCACTTT. This chain joins TRBV4-2 and TRBJ1-6; D possibly corresponds to TRBD1 (6 bases). CDR3 length equals 16 residues. In germline, CDR1 is LGHNA, CDR2 YNFKEQ. V was pared by 0 bases and J by 2 bases, with 8 bases between.